The entry below gives a single T cell receptor (beta chain) sequence along with its context. V lost 2 bases and J lost 5, with 16 bases in between. The germline gives CDR1 SGHRS, CDR2 YFSETQ. The CDR3 spans 15 residues. This sample stems from a study of shared clonotypes between healthy human individuals. This was a deep-level run. Every immunoSEQ plate was one replicate of a subset's evenly spread DNA. Template for every sorted-subset replicate PCR totaled about 200 ng DNA, about 30,000 T cell genomes. Assay: immunoSEQ multiplex PCR; the TCRdb copy retains only in-frame clones and omits some. The sample carries around 940,000 clones, approximately 80% recorded once.

This TCR was recovered from a man between 18 and 29 years old in good health. Input material: memory CD4+ T cells sorted from blood. Described subset: CD45RA-negative fraction. V usage is TRBV5-1 and J usage is TRBJ1-1, with D tentatively TRBD1 (5 bases). CDR3 loop: CASSLEGKLWTEAFF. CDR3 bases: TGCGCCAGCAGCTTAGAGGGGAAGCTCTGGACTGAAGCTTTCTTT.